Shown below are 26 T cell receptor beta chains from a single sample sequenced in a study of PD-1 blockade in classical Hodgkin lymphoma. No patient escaped relapse after autologous stem cell transplantation, and brentuximab vedotin exposure varied. Libraries were prepared by immunoSEQ multiplex PCR; TCRdb keeps only in-frame clonotypes and omits some of them. The top ten clones hold about 16% of a sample with over 50,000 clones, more than 65% of them seen once. The source material was peripheral blood mononuclear cells (PBMCs), sampled at baseline. Every receptor here comes from a human donor with classical Hodgkin lymphoma.

This rearrangement joins TRBV7-9 to TRBJ2-3; D call uncertain. The CDR3 runs to 13 residues. CDR1 and CDR2 (germline): SEHNR, FQNEAQ (reference sequence). Trimming took 6 bases from V and 4 from J, leaving 11 bases between them. The CDR3: CASRAGRADTQYF. In DNA, the CDR3 is TGTGCCAGCAGGGCCGGCCGAGCAGATACGCAGTATTTT.

This clone is judged medium-sized (0.01 to 0.1%). V usage is TRBV5-6 and J usage is TRBJ2-7; D perhaps matches TRBD1 (5 bases). CDR1 is SGHDT and CDR2 is YYEEEE in the germline V gene. Trimming removed 1 base from V and 3 bases from J, with 11 bases in between. The CDR3 consists of 14 residues. The CDR3 loop reads CASSLLQDIYEQYV. Here the CDR3 DNA reads TGTGCCAGCAGCTTGTTGCAGGACATCTACGAGCAGTACGTC.

This chain joins TRBV5-4 and TRBJ1-2; 7 nucleotides line up with TRBD1. The CDR3 contains 13 residues. Trimming took 6 bases from V and 6 from J; bases not matched to a gene: 8. Germline lookup yields CDR1 SGHNT and CDR2 YYREEE (reference sequence). The CDR3 DNA sequence: TGTGCCAGCAAGACACAGGGGCTGGATGGCTACACCTTC. Translating gives CASKTQGLDGYTF. Together with reference TRBV5-4 and TRBJ1-2, the CDR3 gives the full variable domain: ETGVTQSPTHLIKTRGQQVTLRCSSQSGHNTVSWYQQALGQGPQFIFQYYREEENGRGNFPPRFSGLQFPNYSSELNVNALELDDSALYLCASKTQGLDGYTFGSGTRLTVV.

The V and J genes are TRBV19 and TRBJ2-1, with D perhaps matching TRBD2 (6 bases). V was pared by 3 bases and J by 4 bases, with 16 bases between. Germline CDR1 reads LNHDA; CDR2 reads SQIVND (reference sequence). This CDR3 is 16 amino acids long. The DNA of the CDR3 is TGTGCCAGTAGTATTATTGGCGGGACGACTTACAATGAGCAGTTCTTC. Translation gives CASSIIGGTTYNEQFF. Complete variable domain (other parts from reference TRBV19 and TRBJ2-1): DGGITQSPKYLFRKEGQNVTLSCEQNLNHDAMYWYRQDPGQGLRLIYYSQIVNDFQKGDIAEGYSVSREKKESFPLTVTSAQKNPTAFYLCASSIIGGTTYNEQFFGPGTRLTVL.

The chain couples TRBV18 to TRBJ1-2, with a weak D call TRBD1 (6 bases). The germline V gene encodes CDR1 KGHSH and CDR2 LQKENI. Trimming pared 2 bases from V and 2 bases from J, leaving 15 bases between. The CDR3 consists of 16 residues. CDR3 in amino acids: CASSPASIQGNYGYTF. As DNA, the CDR3 is TGTGCCAGCTCACCAGCGTCAATCCAGGGGAACTATGGCTACACCTTC.

In its sample, this clone was seen once. This chain uses TRBV7-6 with TRBJ2-3, with D tentatively TRBD2 (5 bases). Trimming shortened V by 1 base and J by 2 bases, and 13 bases separated the two germline ends. The CDR3 length is 16 residues. From germline, CDR1 is SGHVS and CDR2 FNYEAQ. Written as DNA, the CDR3 is TGTGCCAGCAGCTTAGGGTCGCGGGCGACCACAGATACGCAGTATTTT. Protein sequence: CASSLGSRATTDTQYF.

The genes are TRBV7-9 and TRBJ2-1; 8 nucleotides agree with TRBD2. The germline V gene has CDR1 SEHNR and CDR2 FQNEAQ (reference sequence). V shed 5 bases, J shed 5 bases, and the junction held 8 bases outside the gene matches. The CDR3 loop spans 15 amino acids. The CDR3 DNA follows: TGTGCCAGCAGCGTACTAGCGGTTGTCCACAATGAGCAGTTCTTC. It encodes CASSVLAVVHNEQFF.

This clone has only a few counts. This chain connects TRBV6-1 to TRBJ2-7; 8 nucleotides line up with TRBD2. Germline trimming cut 7 bases from V and 9 bases from J; bases unmatched to any gene: 11. Germline-derived CDR1 and CDR2 are MNHNS and SASEGT. The CDR3 is 13 residues long. In nucleotides, the CDR3 is TGTGCCAGCACCCAGCGGGAGTCTAATGGGCAGTACTTC. This encodes CASTQRESNGQYF.

The chain employs TRBV12-5 and TRBJ2-5; 7 bases match TRBD1. CDR1 LGHNT and CDR2 FRNRAP come from the germline V gene. Trimming cost V 1 base and J 1 base; bases outside gene matches: 3. This CDR3 region has 15 residues. The CDR3 sequence is CASGLGWTGQETQYF. For the CDR3, the DNA is TGTGCTAGTGGTTTGGGCTGGACAGGCCAAGAGACCCAGTACTTC. Complete variable domain (other parts from reference TRBV12-5 and TRBJ2-5): DARVTQTPRHKVTEMGQEVTMRCQPILGHNTVFWYRQTMMQGLELLAYFRNRAPLDDSGMPKDRFSAEMPDATLATLKIQPSEPRDSAVYFCASGLGWTGQETQYFGPGTRLLVL.

The rearrangement uses TRBV27 and TRBJ1-2; D remains unclear. Per germline, CDR1 MNHEY and CDR2 SMNVEV (reference sequence). This CDR3 is 13 amino acids long. Between the trimmed V and J ends, which lost 8 bases and 5 bases, there was a span of 15 bases. CDR3 region: CASAAGMLYGYTF. Here the CDR3 DNA reads TGTGCCAGCGCGGCCGGGATGCTATATGGCTACACCTTC.

The rearrangement joins TRBV10-3 to TRBJ2-7, with TRBD2 as a possible D gene (6 bases). Trimming left V 6 bases short and J 0 bases short, with 12 bases between. This CDR3 contains 14 residues. Germline V lookup: CDR1 ENHRY, CDR2 SYGVKD. CDR3 in amino acids: CAIRGDGSSYEQYF. The CDR3, as DNA: TGTGCCATCAGGGGGGACGGGAGCTCCTACGAGCAGTACTTC.

This clone was counted a few times. This chain connects TRBV23-1 to TRBJ2-2, with D perhaps TRBD2 (5 bases). TRBV23-1 is treated as an ORF (open reading frame) with a function not yet certain. This CDR3 spans 16 amino acids. Trimming pared 5 bases from V and 5 bases from J, leaving 18 bases between. CDR3 protein: CASSKRGSRLTGELFF. CDR3 coding DNA: TGCGCCAGCAGTAAACGAGGGTCCAGGCTAACCGGGGAGCTGTTTTTT.

This clone was observed a handful of times. The CDR3 DNA reads TGTGCCAGCTCACCTCAGGAGGGGACCGGGGAGCTGTTTTTT. It codes for CASSPQEGTGELFF. The chain links TRBV18 to TRBJ2-2; a possible D gene is TRBD2 (6 bases). Germline loops: CDR1 KGHSH, CDR2 LQKENI. The length of the CDR3 is 14 residues. V lost 3 bases, J lost 5 bases, and 10 bases lay in between.

The CDR3 DNA is TGTGCCAGCAGCTCCAGACAGGGGGTGGATGAAAAACTGTTTTTT. Translation gives CASSSRQGVDEKLFF. V gene TRBV7-9 combines with J gene TRBJ1-4; 9 bases match TRBD1. V shed 4 bases and J 6 bases; nucleotides not matched to a gene: 6. The CDR3 is 15 residues long. Looked up from germline, CDR1 is SEHNR and CDR2 is FQNEAQ (reference sequence).

J is TRBJ2-7 and V is TRBV4-2, with 7 bases matching TRBD1. The CDR3 contains 14 residues. Germline V gene sequence: CDR1 LGHNA, CDR2 YNFKEQ. The J segment lost 2 bases and the V segment lost 4 bases, leaving 5 bases of the junction unmatched. In nucleotides, the CDR3 is TGTGCCAGCAGCCCTTGGACAGGCCCCTACGAGCAGTACTTC. Its translation is CASSPWTGPYEQYF.

V usage is TRBV7-9 and J usage is TRBJ1-3; D not resolved. Trimming cost V 6 bases and J 3 bases, with 18 bases left between them. Germline lookup yields CDR1 SEHNR and CDR2 FQNEAQ (reference sequence). This CDR3 is 16 amino acids long. The CDR3 here is CASRPRRVESGNTIYF. In DNA, the CDR3 is TGTGCCAGCAGGCCCCGACGAGTGGAAAGTGGAAACACCATATATTTT. The full variable domain, with the rest looked up from reference TRBV7-9 and TRBJ1-3, is DTGVSQNPRHKITKRGQNVTFRCDPISEHNRLYWYRQTLGQGPEFLTYFQNEAQLEKSRLLSDRFSAERPKGSFSTLEIQRTEQGDSAMYLCASRPRRVESGNTIYFGEGSWLTVV.

The table lists this clone with many counts. V is TRBV4-1 and J is TRBJ2-7, with 10 bases aligning to TRBD1. The length of the CDR3 is 16 residues. Looked up from germline, CDR1 is MGHRA and CDR2 is YSYEKL. The ends lost 0 bases at V and 7 bases at J; junction bases unmatched: 9. The CDR3 DNA is TGCGCCAGCAGCCAAGACCCACGACAGGGGGCAGGGGAGCAGTACTTC. Encoded protein: CASSQDPRQGAGEQYF.

This rearrangement joins TRBV2 to TRBJ2-7; unclear D gene. The germline gives CDR1 SNHLY, CDR2 FYNNEI. The ends were cut back, 6 bases at V and 2 bases at J, with 2 bases in the middle. CDR3 size: 10 residues. CDR3 in DNA: TGTGCCAGCAGGGCCTACGAGCAGTACGTC. It translates to CASRAYEQYV.

The chain links TRBV11-3 to TRBJ2-7, with 8 bases identical to TRBD1. The ends lost 5 bases at V and 2 bases at J; junction bases unmatched: 11. The CDR3 spans 16 residues. The germline CDR1 and CDR2 sequences are SGHNT and YENEEA. The CDR3 coding sequence is TGTGCCAGCAGCCCGGGGACAGGCCAATTCGCCTACGAGCAGTACGTC. It yields the protein CASSPGTGQFAYEQYV.

J is TRBJ1-5 and V is TRBV5-6; perhaps TRBD1 as D (5 bases). Trimming stripped 1 base from V and 2 bases from J, with 7 bases between. This CDR3 is 14 amino acids long. Germline CDR1 SGHDT, CDR2 YYEEEE. This chain's CDR3 is CASSLRGRNQPQHF. CDR3 bases: TGTGCCAGCAGCTTGAGGGGTCGCAATCAGCCCCAGCATTTT.

The chain recombines TRBV9 with TRBJ2-7; 7 nucleotides line up with TRBD1. The CDR3 extends over 14 amino acids. The germline CDR1 and CDR2 sequences are SGDLS and YYNGEE. The ends lost 3 bases at V and 3 bases at J; junction bases unmatched: 6. CDR3 in DNA: TGTGCCAGCAGCGCCCACGACAGGGTCTACGAGCAGTACTTC. As protein: CASSAHDRVYEQYF.

V usage is TRBV5-1 and J usage is TRBJ1-4, with 7 bases identical to TRBD1. The CDR3 is made up of 16 amino acids. The V gene end was trimmed by 3 bases and the J gene end by 4 bases; junction bases not matched to a gene: 9. CDR1 and CDR2 from the germline V gene are SGHRS and YFSETQ. The CDR3 DNA follows: TGCGCCAGCAGCTCTACCCCGGGACAGCTTAATGAAAAACTGTTTTTT. Encoded protein: CASSSTPGQLNEKLFF. The variable domain in full, completed from reference TRBV5-1 and TRBJ1-4, reads KAGVTQTPRYLIKTRGQQVTLSCSPISGHRSVSWYQQTPGQGLQFLFEYFSETQRNKGNFPGRFSGRQFSNSRSEMNVSTLELGDSALYLCASSSTPGQLNEKLFFGSGTQLSVL.

The chain combines TRBV9 with TRBJ2-1; tentative D call: TRBD2 (6 bases). The V end was cut by 0 bases, the J end by 8 bases, with 18 bases between. Germline CDR1 is SGDLS and CDR2 is YYNGEE. The CDR3 sequence is 16 residues long. CDR3 amino acids: CASSVVGEAGKYEQFF. The CDR3, as DNA: TGTGCCAGCAGCGTAGTTGGCGAGGCGGGAAAGTATGAGCAGTTCTTC.

The V and J genes are TRBV13 and TRBJ2-3; no reliable D call. Trimming took 5 bases from V and 2 from J, leaving 5 bases between them. This CDR3 is 12 amino acids long. Germline-derived CDR1 and CDR2 are PRHDT and FYEKMQ (reference sequence). CDR3 region: CASSQLTDTQYF. For the CDR3, the DNA is TGTGCCAGCAGCCAACTCACAGATACGCAGTATTTT.

The table lists this clone with a few counts. The chain couples TRBV4-1 to TRBJ2-7; perhaps TRBD2 as D (6 bases). This CDR3 has 16 residues. Trimming removed 1 base from V and 0 bases from J, with 13 bases in between. Germline lookup yields CDR1 MGHRA and CDR2 YSYEKL. CDR3 in amino acids: CASSQVTPSASYEQYF. The CDR3 bases are TGCGCCAGCAGCCAAGTGACCCCTAGCGCCTCCTACGAGCAGTACTTC.

This clone was detected only a few times. The rearrangement joins TRBV11-3 to TRBJ2-2, with 10 bases matching TRBD2. This CDR3 is 20 amino acids long. With 4 bases clipped from V and 2 bases from J, the junction kept 16 bases outside the gene matches. Looked up from germline, CDR1 is SGHNT and CDR2 is YENEEA. CDR3 nucleotides: TGTGCCAGCAGCTCTCCCCCAAGTGTGGCTAGCGGGGGTAACACCGGGGAGCTGTTTTTT. As protein: CASSSPPSVASGGNTGELFF.